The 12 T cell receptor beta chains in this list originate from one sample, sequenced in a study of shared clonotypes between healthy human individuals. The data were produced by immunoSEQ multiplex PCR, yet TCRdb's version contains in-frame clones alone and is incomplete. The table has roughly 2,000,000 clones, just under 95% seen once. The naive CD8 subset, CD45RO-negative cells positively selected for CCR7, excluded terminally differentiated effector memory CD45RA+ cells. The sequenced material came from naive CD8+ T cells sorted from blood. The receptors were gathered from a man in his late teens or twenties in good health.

CDR3 DNA sequence: TGTGCCAGCAGCTTTGGGGACTTTCCATCCTACGAGCAGTACTTC. Translation: CASSFGDFPSYEQYF. V gene TRBV7-2 combines with J gene TRBJ2-7, with a possible D match to TRBD2 (6 bases). V lost 3 bases and J lost 1, with 13 bases in between. Germline CDR1 SGHTA, CDR2 FQGNSA. CDR3 length: 15 residues. Full variable domain (remainder filled in from reference TRBV7-2 and TRBJ2-7): GAGVSQSPSNKVTEKGKDVELRCDPISGHTALYWYRQSLGQGLEFLIYFQGNSAPDKSGLPSDRFSAERTGGSVSTLTIQRTQQEDSAVYLCASSFGDFPSYEQYFGPGTRLTVT.

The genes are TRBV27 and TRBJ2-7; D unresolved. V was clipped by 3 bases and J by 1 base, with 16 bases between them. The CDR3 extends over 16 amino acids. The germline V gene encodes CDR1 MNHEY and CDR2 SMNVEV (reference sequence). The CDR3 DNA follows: TGTGCCAGCAGTTTTTCTATTGGCACAATGTCCTACGAGCAGTACTTC. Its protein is CASSFSIGTMSYEQYF.

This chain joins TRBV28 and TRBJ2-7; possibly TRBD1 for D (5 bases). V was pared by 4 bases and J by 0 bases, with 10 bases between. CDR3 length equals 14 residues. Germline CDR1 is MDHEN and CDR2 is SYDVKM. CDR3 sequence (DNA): TGTGCCAGCAGTTATGTCGACAGCTCCTACGAGCAGTACTTC. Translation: CASSYVDSSYEQYF.

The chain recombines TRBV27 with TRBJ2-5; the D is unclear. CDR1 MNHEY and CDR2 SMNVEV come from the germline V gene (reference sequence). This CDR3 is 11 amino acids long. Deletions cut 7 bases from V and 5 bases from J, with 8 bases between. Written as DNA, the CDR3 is TGTGCCAGCATCCTTGGGGAGACCCAGTACTTC. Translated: CASILGETQYF.

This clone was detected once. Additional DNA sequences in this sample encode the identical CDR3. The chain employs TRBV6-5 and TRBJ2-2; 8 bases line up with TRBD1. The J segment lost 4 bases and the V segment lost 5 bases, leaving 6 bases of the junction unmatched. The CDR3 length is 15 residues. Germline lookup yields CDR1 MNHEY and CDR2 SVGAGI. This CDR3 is CASSPDRGGTGELFF. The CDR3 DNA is TGTGCCAGCAGTCCTGACAGGGGAGGCACCGGGGAGCTGTTTTTT.

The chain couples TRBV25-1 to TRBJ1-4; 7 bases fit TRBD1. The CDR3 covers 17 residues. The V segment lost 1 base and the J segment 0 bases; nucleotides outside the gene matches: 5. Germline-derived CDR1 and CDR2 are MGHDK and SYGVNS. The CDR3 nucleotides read TGTGCCAGCAGTGAATGGGAGGGGGCAGCAACTAATGAAAAACTGTTTTTT. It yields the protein CASSEWEGAATNEKLFF.

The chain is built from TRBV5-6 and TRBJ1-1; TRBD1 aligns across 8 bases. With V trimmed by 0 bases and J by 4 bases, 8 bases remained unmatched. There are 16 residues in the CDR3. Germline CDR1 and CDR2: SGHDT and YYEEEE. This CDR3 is CASSLGRDRKITEAFF. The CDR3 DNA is TGTGCCAGCAGCTTGGGGCGGGACAGGAAGATCACTGAAGCTTTCTTT.

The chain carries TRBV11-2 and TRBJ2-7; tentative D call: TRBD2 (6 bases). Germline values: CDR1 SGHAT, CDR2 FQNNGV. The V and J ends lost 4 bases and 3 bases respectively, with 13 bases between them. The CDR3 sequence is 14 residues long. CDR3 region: CASSYRAEGYEQYF. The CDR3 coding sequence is TGTGCCAGCAGCTACCGAGCGGAGGGCTACGAGCAGTACTTC.

CDR3 loop: CASSWTGSTGELFF. The CDR3 coding sequence is TGTGCCAGCAGCTGGACAGGGTCAACCGGGGAGCTGTTTTTT. V and J are TRBV7-3 and TRBJ2-2; 8 nucleotides agree with TRBD1. Germline values: CDR1 SGHTA, CDR2 FQGTGA. The junction had 3 bases not matched to a gene; V was cut back by 4 bases and J by 5 bases. The CDR3 runs 14 residues.

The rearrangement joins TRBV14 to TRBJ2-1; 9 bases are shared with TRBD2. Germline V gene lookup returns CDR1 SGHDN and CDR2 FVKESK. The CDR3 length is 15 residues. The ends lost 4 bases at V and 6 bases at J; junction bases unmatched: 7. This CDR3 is CASSPGLARANEQFF. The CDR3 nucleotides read TGTGCCAGCAGCCCAGGACTAGCGAGGGCCAATGAGCAGTTCTTC.

CDR3 in DNA: TGTGCCAGCAGCTTAGCCAACGCAGGAGCTTTCTTT. This sequence encodes CASSLANAGAFF. The chain has TRBV7-9 and TRBJ1-1; no clear D gene. CDR3 length: 12 amino acids. V was clipped by 0 bases and J by 10 bases, with 9 bases between them. From germline, CDR1 is SEHNR and CDR2 FQNEAQ (reference sequence).

The CDR3 DNA reads TGCGCCAGCAGTGAGATTACTTCCTTAGAGCAGTTCTTC. Amino acids: CASSEITSLEQFF. The rearrangement uses TRBV10-2 and TRBJ2-1; D not certain. Trimming took off 2 bases at V and 10 bases at J, with 12 bases between the two ends. The CDR3 has 13 amino acids. The germline CDR1 and CDR2 sequences are WSHSY and SAAADI.